This paragraph covers one T cell receptor beta chain sequence. The data were taken from a study of T cell repertoires in cytomegalovirus infection. Via MiXCR, TCRdb re-called the reads, giving one row per CDR3 protein. The sample lists approximately 290,000 distinct CDR3 sequences, over 20% seen once, with approximately 15% in the top ten. The TCR sequence derives from a human donor in good health (CMV status not recorded). Some clones in this sample may be carry-over from other donors' samples. The sequenced material came from PBMCs.

CDR3 coding DNA: TGTGCCAGCTCACCATCTGCGCCGAGCACCGGGGAGCTGTTTTTT. As protein: CASSPSAPSTGELFF. V is TRBV18 and J is TRBJ2-2; D unresolved. Per the germline V gene, CDR1 is KGHSH and CDR2 is LQKENI. This CDR3 region has 15 residues. Trimming removed 2 bases from V and 4 bases from J, with 11 bases in between.